The 27 T cell receptor beta chains listed next were all sequenced from one sample in a study of cytomegalovirus exposure and HLA in healthy donors. The PCR contained 60 Vbeta and 13 Jbeta primers. Clones were sequenced by immunoSEQ multiplex PCR, and TCRdb holds only the in-frame ones, with some missing. Here the sample spans 100,000 to 150,000 clones, around 69% being singletons. The sequenced material came from PBMCs. These receptors all stem from a human donor in good health.

A single count supports this clone. The V call is TRBV6-5, the J call TRBJ2-5; the D gene could be TRBD1 or TRBD2 (5 bases each). The DNA end favors TRBJ2-7, so the J call may be wrong. CDR1 is MNHEY, CDR2 SVGAGI, per germline. The CDR3 is made up of 15 amino acids. CDR3 DNA: TGTGCCAGCAGTTACTCTTCTGGGGGCTCCTACGAGCAGTACTTC. It translates to CASSYSSGGSYEQYF.

The count of this clone is one. The chain joins TRBV6-5 to TRBJ2-7; D is ambiguous. CDR3 size: 14 residues. The germline V gene has CDR1 MNHEY and CDR2 SVGAGI. V gave up 5 bases and J gave up 7 bases, with 18 bases separating them. The CDR3 sequence: CASSTNIGFGEQYF. The CDR3, as DNA: TGTGCCAGCAGTACCAACATCGGGTTTGGGGAGCAGTACTTC.

V gene TRBV14 combines with J gene TRBJ1-1; 8 nucleotides align to TRBD1. The CDR3 is 15 residues long. The ends lost 3 bases at V and 3 bases at J; junction bases unmatched: 6. Germline-derived CDR1 and CDR2 are SGHDN and FVKESK. CDR3 amino acids: CASSQDRVRDTEAFF. The CDR3 DNA follows: TGTGCCAGCAGCCAGGACAGGGTTCGGGACACTGAAGCTTTCTTT.

CDR3 sequence reads: CASSQNMAFTDTQYF. CDR3 coding DNA: TGTGCCAGCTCGCAAAACATGGCTTTCACAGATACGCAGTATTTT. The chain combines TRBV18 with TRBJ2-3, with no clear D. Per germline, CDR1 KGHSH and CDR2 LQKENI. The CDR3 extends over 15 amino acids. The ends were cut back, 6 bases at V and 2 bases at J, with 15 bases in the middle.

The V gene is TRBV9, the J gene TRBJ2-7; 11 bases line up with TRBD2. The CDR3 runs to 16 residues. J gave up 3 bases and V 0 bases, and 5 bases lay outside the gene matches. The V gene's germline CDR1 is SGDLS and CDR2 YYNGEE. DNA for the CDR3: TGTGCCAGCAGCGTAGAGGGGCTAGCGGGAGGCTACGAGCAGTACTTC. Translating gives CASSVEGLAGGYEQYF.

V and J are TRBV30 and TRBJ2-2; D is ambiguous. The CDR3 contains 13 residues. CDR1 and CDR2 from the germline V gene are GTSNPN and SVGIG (reference sequence). Trimming removed 5 bases at V and 0 bases at J, with 7 bases between. The CDR3 is CAWGLANTGELFF. The CDR3 region has the DNA TGTGCCTGGGGGCTGGCGAACACCGGGGAGCTGTTTTTT.

This chain links TRBV28 with TRBJ2-1; 10 bases are a match to TRBD2. The J segment lost 12 bases and the V segment lost 7 bases, leaving 12 bases of the junction unmatched. There are 14 residues in the CDR3. In germline, CDR1 is MDHEN, CDR2 SYDVKM. The CDR3 loop is CASTLLAGTSRQFF. CDR3 DNA sequence: TGTGCCAGCACCTTACTAGCGGGAACCTCACGGCAGTTCTTC.

This clone was counted once. V and J are TRBV7-6 and TRBJ2-1, with 14 bases identical to TRBD2. The J segment lost 8 bases and the V segment lost 1 base, leaving 4 bases of the junction unmatched. The CDR3 has 16 residues. Germline values: CDR1 SGHVS, CDR2 FNYEAQ. This CDR3 is CASSLGLAGGPDEQFF. The CDR3 DNA is TGTGCCAGCAGCTTAGGACTAGCGGGGGGGCCCGATGAGCAGTTCTTC.

The chain is built from TRBV28 and TRBJ2-3, with 12 bases matching TRBD2. J was trimmed by 2 bases and V by 6 bases; bases with no gene match: 9. Germline V lookup: CDR1 MDHEN, CDR2 SYDVKM. This CDR3 is 17 amino acids long. The CDR3 protein is CASRDPGLAGPTDTQYF. For the CDR3, the DNA is TGTGCCAGCAGGGACCCGGGACTAGCGGGCCCCACAGATACGCAGTATTTT.

J is TRBJ1-5 and V is TRBV6-1; 9 bases map to TRBD1. The CDR3 is made up of 17 amino acids. In germline, CDR1 is MNHNS, CDR2 SASEGT. J gave up 4 bases and V 1 base, and 8 bases lay outside the gene matches. This CDR3 reads CASSEVTTGGYNQPQHF. For the CDR3, the DNA is TGTGCCAGCAGTGAAGTGACGACAGGGGGTTATAATCAGCCCCAGCATTTT.

This sequence joins TRBV5-1 and TRBJ2-3, with D possibly matching TRBD1 (6 bases). Germline-derived CDR1 and CDR2 are SGHRS and YFSETQ. The CDR3 is 15 amino acids. V was shortened by 0 bases and J by 0 bases, with 8 bases between the two germline ends. The CDR3 is CASSLAGASTDTQYF. The CDR3 coding sequence is TGCGCCAGCAGCTTGGCAGGGGCTAGCACAGATACGCAGTATTTT. Variable domain in full (rest from reference TRBV5-1 and TRBJ2-3): KAGVTQTPRYLIKTRGQQVTLSCSPISGHRSVSWYQQTPGQGLQFLFEYFSETQRNKGNFPGRFSGRQFSNSRSEMNVSTLELGDSALYLCASSLAGASTDTQYFGPGTRLTVL.

The rearrangement uses TRBV27 and TRBJ2-1, with 8 bases lining up with TRBD1. This CDR3 is built from 17 residues. Germline assignment: CDR1 MNHEY and CDR2 SMNVEV (reference sequence). The J segment lost 2 bases and the V segment lost 6 bases, leaving 12 bases of the junction unmatched. As DNA, the CDR3 is TGTGCCAGCAGCTCCCTATCCGGGACAGGACCCTACAATGAGCAGTTCTTC. This sequence encodes CASSSLSGTGPYNEQFF.

The V call is TRBV7-2, the J call TRBJ2-7, with 8 bases lining up with TRBD2. This CDR3 has 19 amino acids. With V trimmed by 2 bases and J by 0 bases, 15 bases remained unmatched. Germline CDR1 reads SGHTA; CDR2 reads FQGNSA. The CDR3 sequence is CASSLSFGGGGRSSYEQYF. Here the CDR3 DNA reads TGTGCCAGCAGCTTATCTTTCGGAGGCGGGGGGCGAAGCTCCTACGAGCAGTACTTC.

The V gene is TRBV19, the J gene TRBJ1-1; TRBD1 aligns across 7 bases. The CDR3 sequence is 13 residues long. CDR1 and CDR2 (germline): LNHDA, SQIVND (reference sequence). Trimming at V came to 7 bases and at J to 10 bases, leaving 12 bases not matched to a gene. For the CDR3, the DNA is TGTGCCAGTATAGAACGACAGGGATTGGCAGCTTTCTTT. Translating it yields CASIERQGLAAFF.

This sequence joins TRBV7-2 and TRBJ2-5; TRBD2 matches 9 bases. The CDR3 covers 16 residues. The germline gives CDR1 SGHTA, CDR2 FQGNSA. V shed 5 bases and J 5 bases; nucleotides not matched to a gene: 12. DNA for the CDR3: TGTGCCAGCAGCCCAGACGCAGCGGGAGGCCGGGAGACCCAGTACTTC. It yields the protein CASSPDAAGGRETQYF.

The rearrangement uses TRBV18 and TRBJ1-4, with D perhaps TRBD1 (5 bases). CDR1 KGHSH and CDR2 LQKENI come from the germline V gene. There are 16 residues in the CDR3. V was clipped by 3 bases and J by 8 bases, with 19 bases between them. The CDR3 DNA is TGTGCCAGCTCACCGTCTCTACGGACGGGGGGGGAAAAACTGTTTTTT. This encodes CASSPSLRTGGEKLFF.

This chain uses TRBV5-1 with TRBJ2-3; 10 bases are shared with TRBD1. V dropped 0 bases and J dropped 4; count of bases not matched to a gene: 2. The CDR3 is made up of 15 amino acids. From germline, CDR1 is SGHRS and CDR2 YFSETQ. CDR3 loop: CASSLAGQGADTQYF. The CDR3 bases are TGCGCCAGCAGCTTGGCCGGACAGGGGGCAGATACGCAGTATTTT. The full variable domain, its missing parts supplied by reference TRBV5-1 and TRBJ2-3, is KAGVTQTPRYLIKTRGQQVTLSCSPISGHRSVSWYQQTPGQGLQFLFEYFSETQRNKGNFPGRFSGRQFSNSRSEMNVSTLELGDSALYLCASSLAGQGADTQYFGPGTRLTVL.

This clone was counted between two and nine times. The CDR3 reads CASSLSSGREQFF. CDR3 DNA: TGTGCCAGCAGCTTATCGAGCGGGAGAGAGCAGTTCTTC. This rearrangement joins TRBV5-4 to TRBJ2-1; 8 bases match TRBD2. The length of the CDR3 is 13 residues. Germline V gives CDR1 SGHNT, CDR2 YYREEE (reference sequence). V lost 2 bases and J lost 10; bases outside the gene matches: 5.

The V gene is TRBV7-8, the J gene TRBJ2-1; the match to TRBD2 covers 8 bases. After removal of 5 bases from V and 3 bases from J, the junction contained 6 bases not matched to a gene. The CDR3 length is 15 residues. Germline CDR1 and CDR2: SGHVS and FQNEAQ. CDR3 region: CASSRPGLDYNEQFF. The CDR3 DNA follows: TGTGCCAGCAGCCGTCCGGGACTAGACTACAATGAGCAGTTCTTC.

The gene calls are TRBV7-3 and TRBJ2-3; 10 bases align to TRBD2. V lost 2 bases and J lost 7; bases outside the gene matches: 12. Germline-derived CDR1 and CDR2 are SGHTA and FQGTGA. CDR3 length: 17 residues. The CDR3 is CASSLLPLAGDDNTQYF. As DNA, the CDR3 is TGTGCCAGCAGCTTACTCCCCCTAGCGGGAGACGATAATACGCAGTATTTT.

This chain links TRBV13 with TRBJ1-5, with D possibly matching TRBD1 (6 bases). V was clipped by 0 bases and J by 5 bases, with 11 bases between them. The germline CDR1 and CDR2 sequences are PRHDT and FYEKMQ (reference sequence). This CDR3 is built from 15 residues. The CDR3 DNA follows: TGTGCCAGCAGCTTAGGACAGGGTTACGATCAGCCCCAGCATTTT. It codes for CASSLGQGYDQPQHF.

The chain recombines TRBV5-8 with TRBJ1-5, with 10 bases lining up with TRBD1. Unmatched junction bases numbered 12, after V lost 2 bases and J lost 4 bases. Germline CDR1 SGHTS, CDR2 YDEGEE. The length of the CDR3 is 18 residues. The CDR3 is CASSLGSTGGGRNQPQHF. The CDR3, as DNA: TGTGCCAGCAGCTTAGGCTCGACAGGGGGCGGACGAAATCAGCCCCAGCATTTT.

The rearrangement uses TRBV7-2 and TRBJ1-2; TRBD1 matches at 8 bases. V trimming: 5 bases; J trimming: 5 bases; junction bases outside the gene matches: 10. From germline, CDR1 is SGHTA and CDR2 FQGNSA. The CDR3 extends over 15 amino acids. CDR3 nucleotide sequence: TGTGCCAGCAGCCCCCGACAGGGGTTTGGGTATGGCTACACCTTC. The encoded protein is CASSPRQGFGYGYTF.

The chain links TRBV7-9 to TRBJ1-3; no firm D call. Trimming took off 6 bases at V and 0 bases at J, with 15 bases between the two ends. Germline V CDR1 and CDR2: SEHNR, FQNEAQ (reference sequence). The CDR3 consists of 16 residues. In DNA form, the CDR3 reads TGTGCCAGCAGGCGCCTCTTCGGGGACTCTGGAAACACCATATATTTT. It translates to CASRRLFGDSGNTIYF.

The chain's CDR3 is CASSPRGSGISSYEQYF. The CDR3 coding sequence is TGTGCCAGCAGCCCTCGGGGTAGCGGGATTAGCTCCTACGAGCAGTACTTC. V and J are TRBV5-6 and TRBJ2-7, with 8 bases identical to TRBD2. J was trimmed by 0 bases and V by 4 bases; bases with no gene match: 12. Germline lookup yields CDR1 SGHDT and CDR2 YYEEEE. The CDR3 runs to 17 residues.

The chain is built from TRBV5-6 and TRBJ1-1, with D possibly matching TRBD1 (6 bases). The CDR3 has 15 amino acids. V was trimmed by 3 bases and J by 0 bases, leaving 12 bases between them. From germline, CDR1 is SGHDT and CDR2 YYEEEE. This CDR3 reads CASSSPDSLNTEAFF. For the CDR3, the DNA is TGTGCCAGCAGCTCACCGGACAGTTTGAACACTGAAGCTTTCTTT.

The gene calls are TRBV30 and TRBJ2-1; 9 bases agree with TRBD1. Germline V gives CDR1 GTSNPN, CDR2 SVGIG (reference sequence). V gave up 3 bases and J gave up 8 bases; unmatched junction bases: 8. The CDR3 loop spans 14 amino acids. CDR3 protein: CAWSTGQGSDEQFF. In DNA form, the CDR3 reads TGTGCCTGGAGCACGGGACAGGGAAGCGATGAGCAGTTCTTC.